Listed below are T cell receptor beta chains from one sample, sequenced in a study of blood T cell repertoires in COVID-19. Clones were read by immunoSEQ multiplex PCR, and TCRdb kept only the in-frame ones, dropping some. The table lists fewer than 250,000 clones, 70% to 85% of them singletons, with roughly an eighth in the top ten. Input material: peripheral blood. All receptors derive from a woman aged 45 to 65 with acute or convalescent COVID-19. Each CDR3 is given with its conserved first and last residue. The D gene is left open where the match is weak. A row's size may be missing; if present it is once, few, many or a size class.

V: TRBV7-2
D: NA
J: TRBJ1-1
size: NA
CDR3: CASSLSGTEAFF
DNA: TGTGCCAGCAGCTTATCGGGAACTGAAGCTTTCTTT

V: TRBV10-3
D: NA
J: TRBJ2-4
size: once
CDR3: CAISEDKTPLAKNIQYF
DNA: TGTGCCATCAGTGAGGACAAGACACCTTTAGCCAAAAACATTCAGTACTTC

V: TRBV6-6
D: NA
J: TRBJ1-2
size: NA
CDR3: CASSRNIYESGTRGYTF
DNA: TGTGCCAGCAGTCGAAACATTTACGAATCCGGGACAAGGGGCTACACCTTC

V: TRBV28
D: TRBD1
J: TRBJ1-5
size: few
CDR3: CASSFSGGSNQPQHF
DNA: TGTGCCAGCAGTTTCTCAGGGGGTAGCAATCAGCCCCAGCATTTT

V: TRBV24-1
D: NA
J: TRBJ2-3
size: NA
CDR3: CATRRTGNDDTQYF
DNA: TGTGCCACCAGGCGTACAGGGAACGACGATACGCAGTATTTT

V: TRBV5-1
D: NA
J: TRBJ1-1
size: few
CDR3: CASSDSSYTEAFF
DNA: TGCGCCAGCTCGGACAGTTCCTACACTGAAGCTTTCTTT

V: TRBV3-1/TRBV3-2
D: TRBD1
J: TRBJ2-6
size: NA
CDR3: CASSRTGGSGANVLTF
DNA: TGTGCCAGCAGCAGGACAGGAGGCTCTGGGGCCAACGTCCTGACTTTC

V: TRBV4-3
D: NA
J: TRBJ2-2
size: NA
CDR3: CASSQDRAGTNTGELFF
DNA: TGCGCCAGCAGCCAAGATCGTGCAGGAACGAACACCGGGGAGCTGTTTTTT

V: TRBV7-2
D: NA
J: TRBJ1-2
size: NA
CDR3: CASTFTGNYGYTF
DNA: TGTGCCAGCACCTTCACAGGGAACTATGGCTACACCTTC

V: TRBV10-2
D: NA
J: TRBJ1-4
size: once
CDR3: CASSVGGWGTNEKLFF
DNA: TGCGCCAGCAGTGTCGGGGGGTGGGGAACTAATGAAAAACTGTTTTTT

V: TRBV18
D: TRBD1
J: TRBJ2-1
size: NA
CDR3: CASSSPGQGADNEQFF
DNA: TGTGCCAGCTCATCCCCGGGACAGGGGGCGGACAATGAGCAGTTCTTC

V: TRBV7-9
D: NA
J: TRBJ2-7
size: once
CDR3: CASSLGEWYEQYF
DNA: TGTGCCAGCAGCTTAGGGGAGTGGTACGAGCAGTACTTC

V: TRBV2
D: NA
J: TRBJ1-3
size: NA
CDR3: CASSSGGNTIYF
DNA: TGTGCCAGCAGTAGCGGGGGAAACACCATATATTTT

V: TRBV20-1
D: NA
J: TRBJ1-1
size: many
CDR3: CSASLQGLDYSEAFF
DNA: TGCAGTGCTAGTTTACAGGGCTTGGATTATTCTGAAGCTTTCTTT

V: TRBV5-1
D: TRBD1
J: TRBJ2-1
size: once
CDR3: CASSVESQGALGQFF
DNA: TGCGCCAGCAGCGTGGAGTCACAGGGGGCCCTTGGTCAGTTCTTC